These 12 T cell receptor beta chains were all obtained from the same sample, sequenced in a study of technical replicates of blood from a handful of donors. Method: immunoSEQ multiplex PCR; TCRdb's copy keeps in-frame clones and lacks some. The sample consists of fewer than 100,000 clones, 95% to 98% of them appearing once. Sequenced material: T cells isolated from PBMCs. Receptor source: a human donor in good health.

This chain uses TRBV7-9 with TRBJ1-6; TRBD1 agrees at 7 bases. The CDR3 runs to 15 residues. Losses at the gene ends were 2 bases for V and 8 bases for J; bases not matched to a gene: 6. Germline V gene sequence: CDR1 SEHNR, CDR2 FQNEAQ (reference sequence). CDR3 in amino acids: CASSLTTGNDSPLHF. The DNA for the CDR3 is TGTGCCAGCAGCTTAACGACAGGGAACGATTCACCCCTCCACTTT.

The CDR3, as DNA: TGTGCCAGCAGTGCCGGGAGGGAAGAGACCCAGTACTTC. It encodes CASSAGREETQYF. V usage is TRBV6-4 and J usage is TRBJ2-5, with 8 bases identical to TRBD2. The ends lost 4 bases at V and 3 bases at J; junction bases unmatched: 1. Per germline, CDR1 MRHNA and CDR2 SNTAGT. The CDR3 has 13 residues.

CDR3 coding DNA: TGTGCCAGCAGCTTCCCAGGGGGCGCGGGCGGCTACACCTTC. This translates into CASSFPGGAGGYTF. The genes are TRBV7-8 and TRBJ1-2; 8 nucleotides line up with TRBD1. The length of the CDR3 is 14 residues. V trimming: 3 bases; J trimming: 8 bases; junction bases outside the gene matches: 8. CDR1 is SGHVS, CDR2 FQNEAQ, per germline.

V gene TRBV19 combines with J gene TRBJ2-1; 9 bases are shared with TRBD2. Trimming cost V 4 bases and J 5 bases; bases outside gene matches: 6. In germline, CDR1 is LNHDA, CDR2 SQIVND (reference sequence). This CDR3 spans 15 amino acids. CDR3 sequence (DNA): TGTGCCAGTAGTACCGCGGGACTAGCAGACAATGAGCAGTTCTTC. Amino acid sequence: CASSTAGLADNEQFF.

CDR3 amino acids: CASSDTGGYGYTF. CDR3 nucleotides: TGTGCCAGCAGCGATACAGGGGGGTATGGCTACACCTTC. This chain connects TRBV5-4 to TRBJ1-2, with 8 bases identical to TRBD1. The CDR3 covers 13 residues. Germline V lookup: CDR1 SGHNT, CDR2 YYREEE (reference sequence). V lost 4 bases, J lost 5 bases, and 4 bases stayed unmatched.

This rearrangement joins TRBV29-1 to TRBJ2-7, with 7 bases that match TRBD2. The junction had 9 bases not matched to a gene; V was cut back by 3 bases and J by 4 bases. In germline, CDR1 is SQVTM, CDR2 ANQGSEA. The CDR3 totals 14 residues. This CDR3 is CSVDSVGGGYEQYF. As DNA, the CDR3 is TGCAGCGTTGATTCGGTGGGGGGAGGGTACGAGCAGTACTTC.

This clone is termed medium-sized. The J gene is TRBJ2-5, the V gene TRBV7-2; TRBD2 agrees at 10 bases. CDR3 length: 15 amino acids. V lost 6 bases to trimming and J lost 6 bases; unmatched junction nucleotides: 10. CDR1 is SGHTA, CDR2 FQGNSA, per germline. The CDR3 loop reads CASSRSGGAGKTQYF. In nucleotides, the CDR3 is TGTGCCAGCAGTCGGAGCGGGGGGGCCGGGAAGACCCAGTACTTC.

This clone appeared a single time. The V call is TRBV5-1, the J call TRBJ2-5; 7 bases fit TRBD1. The ends lost 3 bases at V and 2 bases at J; junction bases unmatched: 1. Per germline, CDR1 SGHRS and CDR2 YFSETQ. This CDR3 region has 13 residues. CDR3 protein: CASSWDSQETQYF. The CDR3 DNA is TGCGCCAGCAGCTGGGACAGTCAAGAGACCCAGTACTTC. The variable domain in full, completed from reference TRBV5-1 and TRBJ2-5, reads KAGVTQTPRYLIKTRGQQVTLSCSPISGHRSVSWYQQTPGQGLQFLFEYFSETQRNKGNFPGRFSGRQFSNSRSEMNVSTLELGDSALYLCASSWDSQETQYFGPGTRLLVL.

The V gene is TRBV4-1, the J gene TRBJ1-1; no firm D call. From germline, CDR1 is MGHRA and CDR2 YSYEKL. Trimming took off 4 bases at V and 5 bases at J, with 5 bases between the two ends. The CDR3 contains 11 residues. CDR3 in DNA: TGCGCCAGCAGCCGGGCTACTGAAGCTTTCTTT. Translated, it gives CASSRATEAFF.

This chain links TRBV9 with TRBJ2-1, with D unclear. CDR3 size: 16 residues. Trimming removed 0 bases from V and 6 bases from J, with 16 bases in between. Germline CDR1 reads SGDLS; CDR2 reads YYNGEE. The CDR3 bases are TGTGCCAGCAGCGTAGGTCCCACTTCATCGGGCAATGAGCAGTTCTTC. Translation: CASSVGPTSSGNEQFF.

The chain is built from TRBV19 and TRBJ2-1, with 12 positions matching TRBD2. Trimming took 4 bases from V and 5 from J; bases not matched to a gene: 6. The CDR3 consists of 16 residues. Germline V lookup: CDR1 LNHDA, CDR2 SQIVND (reference sequence). DNA for the CDR3: TGTGCCAGTAGTAGAGCGCGGACTAGCGGGGACAATGAGCAGTTCTTC. Translating gives CASSRARTSGDNEQFF.

This chain joins TRBV13 and TRBJ2-7; 7 bases fit TRBD1. Looked up from germline, CDR1 is PRHDT and CDR2 is FYEKMQ (reference sequence). CDR3 length: 17 residues. Trimming removed 6 bases from V and 0 bases from J; junction bases left unmatched: 14. CDR3 sequence: CASSFTGTAISSYEQYF. CDR3 bases: TGTGCCAGCAGTTTTACCGGGACAGCAATAAGCTCCTACGAGCAGTACTTC. The complete variable domain, with remaining parts taken from reference TRBV13 and TRBJ2-7, reads AAGVIQSPRHLIKEKRETATLKCYPIPRHDTVYWYQQGPGQDPQFLISFYEKMQSDKGSIPDRFSAQQFSDYHSELNMSSLELGDSALYFCASSFTGTAISSYEQYFGPGTRLTVT.